This note documents a single T cell receptor beta chain sequence. In the authors' methods: Counts of nucleated cells, estimated from reference gene primer amplification, were obtained. The repertoire was sequenced with immunoSEQ multiplex PCR; TCRdb's copy has only in-frame clones and lacks some. That table supplies the V and J calls and clone size; D and trimming were determined from the DNA. The table shows 300,000 to 350,000 clones, with 80% to 90% occurring only once. These data are taken from a study of blood T cell repertoires in COVID-19. About the research overall: COVID-19 samples collected from the United States, Italy and Spain covered acute and convalescent phases. PBMCs, B-cell-depleted T cells, or T cells provided the cDNA or gDNA that made up the material.

Enrolment of Seattle patients took place during active infection, and they were followed longitudinally. The V gene's germline CDR1 is SGHKS and CDR2 YYEKEE (reference sequence). V was trimmed by 0 bases and J by 2 bases, leaving 14 bases between them. This CDR3 is 16 amino acids long. This chain connects TRBV5-5 to TRBJ2-5; tentatively, D is TRBD1 (6 bases). The source is a man younger than 45 with COVID-19, enrolled during active disease. Specimen: peripheral blood. The CDR3 sequence: CASSLVMGQGQETQYF. The DNA of the CDR3 is TGTGCCAGCAGCTTGGTGATGGGCCAGGGGCAAGAGACCCAGTACTTC.